Listed here is a single TCR beta chain. This record belongs to a study of PD-L1 blockade in urothelial cancer. Method: immunoSEQ multiplex PCR; TCRdb's copy keeps in-frame clones and lacks some. The table records about 49,000 clones, around 79% of them present only once. The trim removed 4 bases at V and 6 bases at J, leaving 7 bases unmatched. Germline V gene data show CDR1 as KGHSH and CDR2 as LQKENI. The CDR3 is 15 amino acids. Stated time point: pretreatment peripheral blood. The chain employs TRBV18 and TRBJ2-1; TRBD1 agrees at 9 bases. The clonotype comes from a man in his 70s with urothelial cancer. Sample: PBMCs, taken around atezolizumab (anti-PD-L1) treatment. The CDR3 DNA follows: TGTGCCAGCTCACGAAGGGGACAGGGTATCAATGAGCAGTTCTTC. Protein sequence: CASSRRGQGINEQFF.